The 16 T cell receptor beta chains in this list originate from one sample, sequenced in a study of T cell repertoires in cytomegalovirus infection. TCRdb reprocessed the reads via MiXCR and lists one record per CDR3 protein. The table shows approximately 170,000 distinct CDR3 sequences, with 15% to 20% occurring only once. Sequencing used CD8+ T cells from PBMCs. The source is a human donor in good health (CMV status not recorded). Some clones in this sample may be carry-over from other donors' samples.

This clonotype was counted ten times or more. This chain links TRBV7-8 with TRBJ2-1, with 8 bases lining up with TRBD2. This CDR3 region has 15 residues. V gave up 5 bases and J gave up 2 bases; unmatched junction bases: 5. Germline V gene sequence: CDR1 SGHVS, CDR2 FQNEAQ. Here the CDR3 reads CASSPGGATYNEQFF. For the CDR3, the DNA is TGTGCCAGCAGCCCCGGGGGGGCCACCTACAATGAGCAGTTCTTC.

This clonotype was counted a few times. This chain connects TRBV7-2 to TRBJ2-5, with D perhaps TRBD1 or TRBD2 (5 bases each). Per germline, CDR1 SGHTA and CDR2 FQGNSA. Trimming cost V 2 bases and J 2 bases, with 18 bases left between them. The CDR3 contains 17 residues. The CDR3 region has the DNA TGTGCCAGCAGCTTAACCAGCCGGGACGGTAAACAAGAGACCCAGTACTTC. Residues: CASSLTSRDGKQETQYF.

This clonotype was seen many times. The chain is built from TRBV19 and TRBJ1-5, with a weak D call TRBD1 (6 bases). With 3 bases removed from V and 5 bases from J, the gap between germline ends came to 11 bases. CDR1 is LNHDA, CDR2 SQIVND, per germline (reference sequence). This CDR3 region has 14 residues. CDR3 coding DNA: TGTGCCAGTAGTATGGGCAGGGGAGATCAGCCCCAGCATTTT. Translating gives CASSMGRGDQPQHF.

This clonotype came up a few times. V gene TRBV6-5 combines with J gene TRBJ1-6, with D tentatively TRBD1 (5 bases). The CDR3 has 18 amino acids. Trimming removed 3 bases from V and 7 bases from J, with 22 bases in between. Germline-derived CDR1 and CDR2 are MNHEY and SVGAGI. CDR3 DNA: TGTGCCAGCAGTTATATTTCCTGGGGCAGGGCCTCCAATTCACCCCTCCACTTT. Translation gives CASSYISWGRASNSPLHF.

The V and J genes are TRBV2 and TRBJ2-7; D is perhaps TRBD2 (5 bases). Germline V gene sequence: CDR1 SNHLY, CDR2 FYNNEI. V was cut by 4 bases and J by 5 bases, with 12 bases left in between. The length of the CDR3 is 13 residues. The CDR3: CASSVPRVDEQYF. CDR3 DNA sequence: TGTGCCAGCAGTGTCCCGAGGGTCGACGAGCAGTACTTC.

This rearrangement joins TRBV18 to TRBJ2-1; 9 bases map to TRBD1. The CDR3 runs 15 residues. The V gene's germline CDR1 is KGHSH and CDR2 LQKENI. V lost 0 bases and J lost 7; bases outside the gene matches: 4. The CDR3 DNA follows: TGTGCCAGCTCACCACCGGGACAGGGTGGAAATGAGCAGTTCTTC. Translating it yields CASSPPGQGGNEQFF.

This clonotype was recorded a few times. For the CDR3, the DNA is TGTGCCAGCAGCTTAGCGCTCGGGAGTTACGAGCAGTACTTC. Amino acid sequence: CASSLALGSYEQYF. The rearrangement joins TRBV11-2 to TRBJ2-7; D is perhaps TRBD2 (6 bases). V was trimmed by 1 base and J by 4 bases, leaving 11 bases between them. The CDR3 is 14 residues long. Germline CDR1 SGHAT, CDR2 FQNNGV. The variable domain in full, completed from reference TRBV11-2 and TRBJ2-7, reads EAGVAQSPRYKIIEKRQSVAFWCNPISGHATLYWYQQILGQGPKLLIQFQNNGVVDDSQLPKDRFSAERLKGVDSTLKIQPAKLEDSAVYLCASSLALGSYEQYFGPGTRLTVT.

This clonotype was found a few times. J is TRBJ2-1 and V is TRBV6-2 or TRBV6-3; either TRBD1 or TRBD2 may supply D (6 bases each). CDR1 is MNHEY, CDR2 SVGEGT, per germline. V shed 8 bases and J shed 3 bases, with 17 bases lying between them. The CDR3 spans 15 residues. CDR3 loop: CASGMRDTSYNEQFF. The CDR3 bases are TGTGCCAGCGGAATGCGGGACACCAGCTACAATGAGCAGTTCTTC.

The genes are TRBV7-9 and TRBJ2-7; D not certain. Germline-derived CDR1 and CDR2 are SEHNR and FQNEAQ (reference sequence). V was shortened by 1 base and J by 5 bases, with 9 bases between the two germline ends. The CDR3 sequence is 13 residues long. The CDR3 region is CASSLGVVDEQYF. The CDR3 nucleotides are TGTGCCAGCAGCTTAGGGGTGGTGGACGAGCAGTACTTC. Looking up the rest from reference TRBV7-9 and TRBJ2-7 gives the full variable domain: DTGVSQNPRHKITKRGQNVTFRCDPISEHNRLYWYRQTLGQGPEFLTYFQNEAQLEKSRLLSDRFSAERPKGSFSTLEIQRTEQGDSAMYLCASSLGVVDEQYFGPGTRLTVT.

The chain couples TRBV7-2 to TRBJ2-3; D unresolved. Germline V CDR1 and CDR2: SGHTA, FQGNSA. V was cut by 1 base and J by 5 bases, with 4 bases left in between. This CDR3 is built from 12 residues. The CDR3 loop is CASSLDLDTQYF. For the CDR3, the DNA is TGTGCCAGCAGCTTAGATTTAGATACGCAGTATTTT.

Many counts were recorded for this clonotype. The chain has TRBV7-8 and TRBJ2-3; no definite D call. Trimming took off 3 bases at V and 14 bases at J, with 15 bases between the two ends. The V gene's germline CDR1 is SGHVS and CDR2 FQNEAQ. The CDR3 consists of 12 residues. CDR3 DNA: TGTGCCAGCAGCTTCTCTCCTCGTTATATGTATTTT. This gives the protein CASSFSPRYMYF.

V gene TRBV12-3 or TRBV12-4 combines with J gene TRBJ2-7; 8 bases are shared with TRBD2. V was pared by 3 bases and J by 4 bases, with 5 bases of the junction left unmatched. The CDR3 runs to 14 residues. CDR3 DNA: TGTGCCAGCAGTTTGCGGGGGGCGCGGTACGAGCAGTACTTC. Its translation: CASSLRGARYEQYF.

This clonotype has a count of ten or more. The DNA for the CDR3 is TGTGCCAGCAGCTTATCTGCGGGGGGACCGAATGAGCAGTTCTTC. Translating it yields CASSLSAGGPNEQFF. This chain uses TRBV7-3 with TRBJ2-1; TRBD2 matches 8 bases. Looked up from germline, CDR1 is SGHTA and CDR2 is FQGTGA. The CDR3 is 15 amino acids. The junction had 7 bases not matched to a gene; V was cut back by 2 bases and J by 7 bases.

V usage is TRBV7-8 and J usage is TRBJ1-1; TRBD1 aligns across 7 bases. This CDR3 contains 13 residues. From germline, CDR1 is SGHVS and CDR2 FQNEAQ. Losses at the gene ends were 5 bases for V and 4 bases for J; bases not matched to a gene: 4. In DNA form, the CDR3 reads TGTGCCAGCAGCACAGGGGCGGGCACTGAAGCTTTCTTT. Translation: CASSTGAGTEAFF.

In its sample, this clonotype was seen a few times. The chain couples TRBV12-3 or TRBV12-4 to TRBJ2-5; D gene unclear. This CDR3 spans 13 amino acids. V lost 3 bases to trimming and J lost 8 bases, with 13 bases between them. In nucleotides, the CDR3 is TGTGCCAGCAGTTTTGCCGCTCCAAGTACCCAGTACTTC. Protein sequence: CASSFAAPSTQYF.

The chain has TRBV7-9 and TRBJ1-1; a weak D match, TRBD1 (5 bases). This CDR3 comprises 18 residues. Trimming removed 5 bases from V and 4 bases from J, with 26 bases in between. The germline gives CDR1 SEHNR, CDR2 FQNEAQ (reference sequence). CDR3 amino acids: CASSTRNGRVGGSTEAFF. CDR3 in DNA: TGTGCCAGCAGCACAAGGAACGGCCGGGTCGGGGGGAGCACTGAAGCTTTCTTT.